This TCR beta chain was profiled in a study of blood T cell repertoires in COVID-19. Study context: Sources were T cells, B-cell-depleted T cells, or PBMCs; the material itself was cDNA or gDNA.

Trimming took 4 bases from V and 3 from J, leaving 9 bases between them. Germline V CDR1 and CDR2: SGHRS, YFSETQ. The length of the CDR3 is 13 residues. Profiled with immunoSEQ multiplex PCR; TCRdb holds only in-frame clones, not every one. The sample lists about 160,000 clones; about 90% were seen once. Participants' reported clinical history set cohort assignment. The clonotype originates from a woman aged 40 to 50 who had been exposed to COVID-19. The chain is built from TRBV5-1 and TRBJ2-3; D is perhaps TRBD2 (7 bases). The sample was PBMCs or T cells enriched from blood (not recorded which). CDR3 DNA: TGCGCCAGCAGCAAGGGGGGGACAGATACGCAGTATTTT. Translating it yields CASSKGGTDTQYF. The full variable domain, with the rest looked up from reference TRBV5-1 and TRBJ2-3, is KAGVTQTPRYLIKTRGQQVTLSCSPISGHRSVSWYQQTPGQGLQFLFEYFSETQRNKGNFPGRFSGRQFSNSRSEMNVSTLELGDSALYLCASSKGGTDTQYFGPGTRLTVL.